This entry describes one TCR beta chain. Its specificity is not known. These data are taken from a study of T cells in Graves' hyperthyroidism and ophthalmopathy. Study-level background: The initial diagnosis was the point when peripheral blood was collected, ahead of any treatment.

V dropped 3 bases and J dropped 2 bases, with 6 bases sitting between them. The CDR3 is made up of 13 amino acids. Germline V CDR1 and CDR2: LNHDA, SQIVND (reference sequence). From more than 9.5 ml of fresh peripheral blood, PBMCs were isolated. Template material for amplifying TCR beta CDR3 regions consisted of RNA transcripts. Using the HTBI primer set, a first-round RT-PCR was run on the TCR CDR3. TCRdb re-called the multiplex PCR reads with MiXCR, one entry per CDR3 protein. This table holds 330,000 or so distinct CDR3 sequences, around 20% found once. Overall study findings and caveats: Most thyroid clonotypes expanded above 0.001 were also detected in blood.

The chain has TRBV19 and TRBJ2-3; D is unresolved. The clonotype comes from a man aged 50-60 years with Graves' ophthalmopathy. Sequencing input: blood. The DNA of the CDR3 is TGTGCCAGTAGTATGCAGTTCACAGATACGCAGTATTTT. It yields the protein CASSMQFTDTQYF.